A single sample gave rise to the 18 T cell receptor beta chains below, sequenced in a study of blood T cell repertoires in COVID-19. TCRdb's copy holds only in-frame clones and misses some; the assay was immunoSEQ multiplex PCR. The top ten clones hold about 2.5% of a sample with roughly 250,000 clones, 87% of them seen once. Material for sequencing was peripheral blood. The source of these receptors is a woman aged 45-60 years with acute or convalescent COVID-19.

The chain couples TRBV7-2 to TRBJ2-7; D may be TRBD2 (5 bases). Deletions cut 5 bases from V and 1 base from J, with 12 bases between. The length of the CDR3 is 14 residues. Germline-derived CDR1 and CDR2 are SGHTA and FQGNSA. CDR3 DNA: TGTGCCAGCAGCACAGCCCAGCGGTCCTACGAGCAGTACTTC. The encoded protein is CASSTAQRSYEQYF.

The chain links TRBV5-6 to TRBJ1-2; D is ambiguous. The CDR3 totals 12 residues. Trimming shortened V by 7 bases and J by 4 bases, and 11 bases separated the two germline ends. The germline gives CDR1 SGHDT, CDR2 YYEEEE. Here the CDR3 reads CASHAGSYGYTF. CDR3 nucleotide sequence: TGTGCCAGCCATGCGGGGAGCTATGGCTACACCTTC.

This clone was observed once. The J gene is TRBJ1-2, the V gene TRBV7-3; the D is unclear. The CDR3 consists of 14 residues. In germline, CDR1 is SGHTA, CDR2 FQGTGA. The V end lost 5 bases, the J end lost 8 bases, and 18 bases lay between the germline ends. CDR3 protein: CASSDQSGVYGYTF. In DNA, the CDR3 is TGTGCCAGCAGCGATCAATCCGGGGTCTACGGCTACACCTTC.

The rearrangement joins TRBV19 to TRBJ1-1; unclear D gene. The germline CDR1 and CDR2 sequences are LNHDA and SQIVND (reference sequence). The CDR3 has 14 residues. Trimming pared 8 bases from V and 0 bases from J, leaving 13 bases between. As DNA, the CDR3 is TGTGCCAGTTCCGAACAGATGATGAACACTGAAGCTTTCTTT. Its translation: CASSEQMMNTEAFF.

This clone appeared a few times. The V gene is TRBV2, the J gene TRBJ1-2; D gene ambiguous. V was clipped by 1 base and J by 9 bases, with 9 bases between them. CDR1 and CDR2 from the germline V gene are SNHLY and FYNNEI. This CDR3 comprises 12 residues. The DNA for the CDR3 is TGTGCCAGCAGTGAAGGGGGAGCGAGCTACACCTTC. Its translation: CASSEGGASYTF.

This clone has a handful of counts. The chain carries TRBV5-4 and TRBJ2-7; D possibly corresponds to TRBD1 (6 bases). Trimming stripped 4 bases from V and 2 bases from J, with 13 bases between. The CDR3 extends over 14 amino acids. Per germline, CDR1 SGHNT and CDR2 YYREEE (reference sequence). The CDR3 loop reads CASSKDGQPYEQYF. The CDR3 DNA reads as TGTGCCAGCAGCAAGGATGGACAGCCCTACGAGCAGTACTTC.

The rearrangement links TRBV29-1 to TRBJ2-1; 10 bases are a match to TRBD1. Per the germline V gene, CDR1 is SQVTM and CDR2 is ANQGSEA. CDR3 length equals 14 residues. The ends lost 6 bases at V and 1 base at J; junction bases unmatched: 3. CDR3 region: CSVPGQGSYNEQFF. In DNA, the CDR3 is TGCAGCGTCCCGGGACAGGGGTCCTACAATGAGCAGTTCTTC.

This clone was counted a single time. V is TRBV5-1 and J is TRBJ2-3, with 7 nucleotides matching TRBD2. This CDR3 spans 14 amino acids. Looked up from germline, CDR1 is SGHRS and CDR2 is YFSETQ. J was trimmed by 4 bases and V by 3 bases; bases with no gene match: 5. CDR3 sequence (DNA): TGCGCCAGCAGCTCCGGGGAGGGTTCAGATACGCAGTATTTT. Its translation: CASSSGEGSDTQYF. Filled out from reference TRBV5-1 and TRBJ2-3, the complete variable domain reads KAGVTQTPRYLIKTRGQQVTLSCSPISGHRSVSWYQQTPGQGLQFLFEYFSETQRNKGNFPGRFSGRQFSNSRSEMNVSTLELGDSALYLCASSSGEGSDTQYFGPGTRLTVL.

This clone has only a few counts. The chain employs TRBV5-1 and TRBJ1-2; possible D gene TRBD1, 6 bases. Germline assignment: CDR1 SGHRS and CDR2 YFSETQ. The CDR3 is made up of 15 amino acids. The V gene lost 5 bases and the J gene lost 2 bases, with 16 bases spanning the gap. In nucleotides, the CDR3 is TGCGCCAGCAGTTCCAGGGGTCTCGCGAACTATGGCTACACCTTC. Translated: CASSSRGLANYGYTF.

The J gene is TRBJ1-4, the V gene TRBV6-1; maybe TRBD1 (5 bases). Deletions cut 1 base from V and 10 bases from J, with 10 bases between. The CDR3 has 13 amino acids. Germline V gives CDR1 MNHNS, CDR2 SASEGT. In nucleotides, the CDR3 is TGTGCCAGCAGTGAAGACAGGTTCGGAAAACTGTTTTTT. This sequence encodes CASSEDRFGKLFF.

The chain carries TRBV4-2 and TRBJ2-5, with 7 positions matching TRBD2. V trimming: 0 bases; J trimming: 2 bases; junction bases outside the gene matches: 12. CDR1 and CDR2 from the germline V gene are LGHNA and YNFKEQ. The CDR3 is 18 residues long. This CDR3 reads CASSQEHSGADDQETQYF. The DNA of the CDR3 is TGTGCCAGCAGCCAAGAGCACAGCGGGGCAGACGATCAAGAGACCCAGTACTTC.

Only a few counts were recorded for this clone. The rearrangement links TRBV3-1 (or the pseudogene TRBV3-2) to TRBJ2-7, with D unclear. Germline V gives CDR1 LGHDT, CDR2 YNNKEL (reference sequence). The CDR3 sequence is 13 residues long. The ends were cut back, 4 bases at V and 2 bases at J, with 9 bases in the middle. CDR3 sequence: CASSRELTYEQYF. CDR3 sequence (DNA): TGTGCCAGCAGCCGTGAACTTACCTACGAGCAGTACTTC.

This sequence joins TRBV7-8 and TRBJ2-2; maybe TRBD2 (6 bases). CDR3 length: 14 amino acids. Trimming shortened V by 5 bases and J by 6 bases, and 13 bases separated the two germline ends. Germline V gives CDR1 SGHVS, CDR2 FQNEAQ. The CDR3 spells CASSLMRGAGELFF. CDR3 DNA: TGTGCCAGCAGCCTCATGCGGGGCGCCGGGGAGCTGTTTTTT.

The gene calls are TRBV9 and TRBJ1-2, with TRBD1 identical over 8 bases. The germline CDR1 and CDR2 sequences are SGDLS and YYNGEE. The CDR3 sequence is 14 residues long. V lost 2 bases, J lost 2 bases, and 2 bases stayed unmatched. CDR3 amino acids: CASSVQGANYGYTF. In DNA, the CDR3 is TGTGCCAGCAGCGTCCAGGGGGCGAACTATGGCTACACCTTC.

The rearrangement links TRBV21-1 to TRBJ1-5. TRBV21-1 is marked as a pseudogene. The CDR3 contains 15 residues. The CDR3 DNA follows: TGTGCCAGCAGCAAAGCCGGGGAGGGCAATCAGCCCCAGCATTTT. Translated, it gives CASSKAGEGNQPQHF.

The chain is built from TRBV11-2 and TRBJ2-7, with TRBD1 as a possible D gene (5 bases). CDR1 is SGHAT, CDR2 FQNNGV, per germline. The V end lost 3 bases, the J end lost 5 bases, and 14 bases lay between the germline ends. CDR3 length: 14 residues. CDR3 loop: CASSFRGNINEQYF. The DNA for the CDR3 is TGTGCCAGCAGCTTTAGGGGAAATATCAACGAGCAGTACTTC.

The chain joins TRBV2 to TRBJ2-7; possible D gene TRBD2, 5 bases. The CDR3 is made up of 14 amino acids. Trimming pared 5 bases from V and 7 bases from J, leaving 18 bases between. Germline assignment: CDR1 SNHLY and CDR2 FYNNEI. As DNA, the CDR3 is TGTGCCAGCAGTCCCAGGACTGGGTTTAATGAGCAGTACTTC. Protein product: CASSPRTGFNEQYF.

J is TRBJ2-1 and V is TRBV7-7; 11 bases fit TRBD2. The CDR3 loop spans 17 amino acids. Losses at the gene ends were 5 bases for V and 0 bases for J; bases not matched to a gene: 6. CDR1 is SSHAT, CDR2 FNYEAQ, per germline (reference sequence). CDR3 region: CASSRTSGPSSYNEQFF. DNA for the CDR3: TGTGCCAGCAGCCGGACTAGCGGGCCTAGCTCCTACAATGAGCAGTTCTTC.